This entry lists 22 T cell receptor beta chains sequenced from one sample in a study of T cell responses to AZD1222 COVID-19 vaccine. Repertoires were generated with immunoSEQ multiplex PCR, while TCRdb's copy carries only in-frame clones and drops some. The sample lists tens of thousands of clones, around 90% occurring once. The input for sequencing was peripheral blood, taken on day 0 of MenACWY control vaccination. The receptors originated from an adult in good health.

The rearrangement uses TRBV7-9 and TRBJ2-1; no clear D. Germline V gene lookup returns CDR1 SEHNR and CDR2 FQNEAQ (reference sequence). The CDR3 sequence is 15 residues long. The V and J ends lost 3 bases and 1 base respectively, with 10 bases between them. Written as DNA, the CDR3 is TGTGCCAGCAGCTTCCTCCCCTATTCCTACAATGAGCAGTTCTTC. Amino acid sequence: CASSFLPYSYNEQFF.

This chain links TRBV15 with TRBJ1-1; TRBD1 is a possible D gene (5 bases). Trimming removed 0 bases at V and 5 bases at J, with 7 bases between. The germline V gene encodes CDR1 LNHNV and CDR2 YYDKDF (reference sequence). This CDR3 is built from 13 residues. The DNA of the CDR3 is TGTGCCACCAGCAGAGATCCAGGGACTGAAGCTTTCTTT. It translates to CATSRDPGTEAFF.

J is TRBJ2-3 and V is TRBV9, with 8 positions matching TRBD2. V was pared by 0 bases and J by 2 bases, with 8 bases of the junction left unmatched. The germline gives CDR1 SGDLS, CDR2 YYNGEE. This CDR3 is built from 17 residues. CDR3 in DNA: TGTGCCAGCAGCGTAGGTCCCGCGGGGGGTAACACAGATACGCAGTATTTT. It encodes CASSVGPAGGNTDTQYF.

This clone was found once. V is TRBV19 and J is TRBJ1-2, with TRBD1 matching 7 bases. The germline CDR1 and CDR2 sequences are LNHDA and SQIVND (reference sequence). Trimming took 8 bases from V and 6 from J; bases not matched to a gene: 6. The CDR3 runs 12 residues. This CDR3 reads CASAWTGDGYTF. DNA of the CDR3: TGTGCCAGTGCCTGGACAGGCGATGGCTACACCTTC.

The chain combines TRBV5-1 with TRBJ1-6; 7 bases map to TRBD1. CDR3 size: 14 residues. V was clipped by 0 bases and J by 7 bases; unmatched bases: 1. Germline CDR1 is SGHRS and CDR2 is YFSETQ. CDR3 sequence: CASSLGQGNSPLHF. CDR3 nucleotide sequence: TGCGCCAGCAGCTTGGGACAGGGAAATTCACCCCTCCACTTT.

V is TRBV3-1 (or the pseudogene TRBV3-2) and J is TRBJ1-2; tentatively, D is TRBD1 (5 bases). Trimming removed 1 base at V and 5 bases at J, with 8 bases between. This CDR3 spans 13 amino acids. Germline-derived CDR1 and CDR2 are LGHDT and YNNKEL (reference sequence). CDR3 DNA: TGTGCCAGCAGCCAAGTTGGGGGTTATGGCTACACCTTC. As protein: CASSQVGGYGYTF.

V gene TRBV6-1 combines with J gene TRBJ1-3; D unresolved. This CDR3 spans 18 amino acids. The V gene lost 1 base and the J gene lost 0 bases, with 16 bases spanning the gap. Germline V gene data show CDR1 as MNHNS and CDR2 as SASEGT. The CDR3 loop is CASSEVIKVSFSGNTIYF. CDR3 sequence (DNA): TGTGCCAGCAGTGAAGTAATAAAGGTCAGCTTCTCTGGAAACACCATATATTTT.

CDR3 in DNA: TGTGCCAGCAGTTCATGGAGCGGGGCCAATGAGCAGTTCTTC. Its protein is CASSSWSGANEQFF. The chain employs TRBV6-2 or TRBV6-3 and TRBJ2-1; 7 nucleotides match TRBD2. From germline, CDR1 is MNHEY and CDR2 SVGEGT. The CDR3 totals 14 residues. V lost 4 bases and J lost 6; bases outside the gene matches: 6.

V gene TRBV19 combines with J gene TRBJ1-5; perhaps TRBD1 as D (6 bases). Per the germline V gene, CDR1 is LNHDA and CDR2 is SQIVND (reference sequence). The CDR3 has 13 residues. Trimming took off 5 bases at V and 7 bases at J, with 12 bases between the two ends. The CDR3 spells CASSLQGSQPQHF. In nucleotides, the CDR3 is TGTGCCAGTAGTCTACAGGGTTCCCAGCCCCAGCATTTT.

CDR3 sequence: CASSPLGGDEQYF. The CDR3 bases are TGTGCCAGCTCACCACTAGGGGGGGACGAGCAGTACTTC. The rearrangement links TRBV18 to TRBJ2-7; possibly TRBD2 for D (7 bases). The CDR3 spans 13 residues. V dropped 1 base and J dropped 5 bases, with 9 bases sitting between them. Germline V gene sequence: CDR1 KGHSH, CDR2 LQKENI.

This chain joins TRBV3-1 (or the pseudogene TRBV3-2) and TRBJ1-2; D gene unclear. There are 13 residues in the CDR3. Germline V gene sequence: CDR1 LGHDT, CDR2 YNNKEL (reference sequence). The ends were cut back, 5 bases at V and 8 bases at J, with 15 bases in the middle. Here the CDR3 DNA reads TGTGCCAGCAGCAACCTCGGGCAAAGAGGCTACACCTTC. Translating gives CASSNLGQRGYTF.

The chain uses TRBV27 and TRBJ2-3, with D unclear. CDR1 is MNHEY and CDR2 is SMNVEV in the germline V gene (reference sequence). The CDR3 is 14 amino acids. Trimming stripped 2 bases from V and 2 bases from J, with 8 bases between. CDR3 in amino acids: CASSLRQYTDTQYF. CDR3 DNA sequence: TGTGCCAGCAGTTTACGGCAGTACACAGATACGCAGTATTTT.

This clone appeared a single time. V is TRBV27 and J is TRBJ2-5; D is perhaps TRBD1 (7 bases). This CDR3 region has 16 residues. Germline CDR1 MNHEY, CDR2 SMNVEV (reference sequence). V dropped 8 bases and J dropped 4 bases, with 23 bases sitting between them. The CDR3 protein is CASPRPKDRRGETQYF. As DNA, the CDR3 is TGTGCCAGCCCCCGTCCAAAGGACAGGAGGGGAGAGACCCAGTACTTC.

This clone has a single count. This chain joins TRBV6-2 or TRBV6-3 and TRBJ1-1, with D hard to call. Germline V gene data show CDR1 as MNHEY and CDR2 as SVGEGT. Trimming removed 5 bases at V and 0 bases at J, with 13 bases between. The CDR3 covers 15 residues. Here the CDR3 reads CASSTIAGMNTEAFF. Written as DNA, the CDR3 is TGTGCCAGCAGTACCATAGCAGGCATGAACACTGAAGCTTTCTTT.

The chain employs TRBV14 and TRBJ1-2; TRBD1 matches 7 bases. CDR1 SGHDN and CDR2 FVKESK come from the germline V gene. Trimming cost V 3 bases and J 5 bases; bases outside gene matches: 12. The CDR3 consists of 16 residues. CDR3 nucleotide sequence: TGTGCCAGCAGCCAGGGGGGCAGGGGGGCCAATTATGGCTACACCTTC. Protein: CASSQGGRGANYGYTF.

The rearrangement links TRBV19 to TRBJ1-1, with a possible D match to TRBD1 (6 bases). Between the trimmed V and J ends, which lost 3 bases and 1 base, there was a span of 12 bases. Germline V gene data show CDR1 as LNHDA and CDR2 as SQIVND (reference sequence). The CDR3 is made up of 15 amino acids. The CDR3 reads CASSIPWGQNTEAFF. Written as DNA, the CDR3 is TGTGCCAGTAGTATCCCCTGGGGACAGAACACTGAAGCTTTCTTT.

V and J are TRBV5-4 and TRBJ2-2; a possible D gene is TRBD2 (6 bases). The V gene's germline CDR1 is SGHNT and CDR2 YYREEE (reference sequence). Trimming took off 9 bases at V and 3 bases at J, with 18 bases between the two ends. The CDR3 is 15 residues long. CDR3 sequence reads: CAIRPGGYDTGELFF. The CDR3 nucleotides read TGTGCCATCCGCCCAGGAGGGTACGACACCGGGGAGCTGTTTTTT.

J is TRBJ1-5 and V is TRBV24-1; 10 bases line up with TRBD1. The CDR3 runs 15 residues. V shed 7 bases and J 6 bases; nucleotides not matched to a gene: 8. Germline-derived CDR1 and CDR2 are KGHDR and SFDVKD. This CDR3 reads CATSEGTGASQPQHF. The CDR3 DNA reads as TGTGCCACCAGCGAGGGGACAGGGGCGAGTCAGCCCCAGCATTTT.

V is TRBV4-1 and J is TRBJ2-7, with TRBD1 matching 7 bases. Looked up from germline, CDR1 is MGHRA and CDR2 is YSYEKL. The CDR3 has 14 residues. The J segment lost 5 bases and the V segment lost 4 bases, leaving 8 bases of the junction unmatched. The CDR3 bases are TGCGCCAGCAGCCCGTGGACAGGTGGGCACGAGCAGTACTTC. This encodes CASSPWTGGHEQYF.

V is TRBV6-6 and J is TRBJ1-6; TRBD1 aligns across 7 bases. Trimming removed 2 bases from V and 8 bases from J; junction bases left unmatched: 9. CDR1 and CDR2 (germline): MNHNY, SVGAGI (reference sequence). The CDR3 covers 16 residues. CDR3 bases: TGTGCCAGCAGTTACCCTAACACAGGGGCGGATTCACCCCTCCACTTT. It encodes CASSYPNTGADSPLHF.

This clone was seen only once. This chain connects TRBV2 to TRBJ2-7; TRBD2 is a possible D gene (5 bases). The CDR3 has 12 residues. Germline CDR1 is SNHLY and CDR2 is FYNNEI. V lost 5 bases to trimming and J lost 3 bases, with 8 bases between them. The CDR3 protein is CASSTRDYEQYF. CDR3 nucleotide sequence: TGTGCCAGCAGTACCCGGGACTACGAGCAGTACTTC. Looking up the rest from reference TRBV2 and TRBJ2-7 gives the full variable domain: EPEVTQTPSHQVTQMGQEVILRCVPISNHLYFYWYRQILGQKVEFLVSFYNNEISEKSEIFDDQFSVERPDGSNFTLKIRSTKLEDSAMYFCASSTRDYEQYFGPGTRLTVT.

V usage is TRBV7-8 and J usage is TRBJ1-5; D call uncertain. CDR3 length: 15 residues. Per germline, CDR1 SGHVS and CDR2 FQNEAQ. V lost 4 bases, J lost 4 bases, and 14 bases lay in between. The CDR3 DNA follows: TGTGCCAGCAGCTCCCCCGAGGAGGATAATCAGCCCCAGCATTTT. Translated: CASSSPEEDNQPQHF.